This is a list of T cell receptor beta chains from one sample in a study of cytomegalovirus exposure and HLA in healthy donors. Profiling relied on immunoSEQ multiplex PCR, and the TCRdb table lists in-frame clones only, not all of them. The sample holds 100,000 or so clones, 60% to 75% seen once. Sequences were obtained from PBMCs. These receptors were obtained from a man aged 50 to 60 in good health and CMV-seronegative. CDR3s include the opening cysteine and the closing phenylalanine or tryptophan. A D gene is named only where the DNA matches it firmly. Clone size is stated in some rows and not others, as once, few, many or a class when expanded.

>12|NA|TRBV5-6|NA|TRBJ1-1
TGTGCCAGCAGCTTGAGGGGCACTGAAGCTTTCTTT
CASSLRGTEAFF
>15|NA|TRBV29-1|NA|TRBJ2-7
TGCAGCGGGACCGCATCGTCTTGGGGGCGCGGGGAGCAGTACTTC
CSGTASSWGRGEQYF
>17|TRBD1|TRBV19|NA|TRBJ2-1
TGTGCCAGTACCGTGAGGGTCGGGACAGGGGGTTACAATGAGCAGTTCTTC
CASTVRVGTGGYNEQFF
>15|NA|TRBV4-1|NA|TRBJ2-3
TGCGCCAGCAGCCATGGCGGGACAGAACAAAATACGCAGTATTTT
CASSHGGTEQNTQYF
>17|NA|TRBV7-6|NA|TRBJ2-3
TGTGCCAGCAGTCCCAGGGTAAACGAGCCAAGCACAGATACGCAGTATTTT
CASSPRVNEPSTDTQYF
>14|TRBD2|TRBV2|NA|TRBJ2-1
TGTGCCAGCAAGGGACTAGCCTTACCCCATGAGCAGTTCTTC
CASKGLALPHEQFF
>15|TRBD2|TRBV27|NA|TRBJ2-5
TGTGCCAGCAGTTTTCTAGCGGGGGGATCAGAGACCCAGTACTTC
CASSFLAGGSETQYF
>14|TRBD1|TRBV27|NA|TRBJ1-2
TGTGCCAGCAGTCGGACAGGGGGTAAGGGTGGCTACACCTTC
CASSRTGGKGGYTF
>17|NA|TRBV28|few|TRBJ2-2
TGTGCCAGCAGTTTATTAGCCGCAGGGTGGGACACCGGGGAGCTGTTTTTT
CASSLLAAGWDTGELFF
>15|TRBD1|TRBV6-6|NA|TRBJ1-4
TGTGCCAGCAGTTACATGACAGGGGTACAAGTAAAACTGTTTTTT
CASSYMTGVQVKLFF
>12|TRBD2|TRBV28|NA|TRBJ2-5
TGTGCCAGCTTGGGAGGGGTTGAGACCCAGTACTTC
CASLGGVETQYF
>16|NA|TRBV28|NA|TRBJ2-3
TGTGCCAGCACTGACAGACTAGGGCGAGGTCCAGATACGCAGTATTTT
CASTDRLGRGPDTQYF
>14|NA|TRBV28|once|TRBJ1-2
TGTGCCAGCTCGCGTGGGGGGACCGGGTATGGCTACACCTTC
CASSRGGTGYGYTF
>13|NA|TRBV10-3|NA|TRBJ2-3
TGTGCCATCACCCCTCGCGACACAGATACGCAGTATTTT
CAITPRDTDTQYF
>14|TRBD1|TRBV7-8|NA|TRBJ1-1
TGTGCCAGCAGCTTAGGAGGGGGCGGCACTGAAGCTTTCTTT
CASSLGGGGTEAFF
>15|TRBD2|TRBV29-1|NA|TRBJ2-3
TGCAGCGTTGAATCCGAAGCGGGACCCACAGATACGCAGTATTTT
CSVESEAGPTDTQYF
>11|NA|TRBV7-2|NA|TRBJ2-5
TGTGCCAGCAGCCCCCGAGAGACCCAGTACTTC
CASSPRETQYF
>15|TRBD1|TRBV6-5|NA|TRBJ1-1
TGTGCCAGCAGCCAAGGGACAGGGAAGGACACTGAAGCTTTCTTT
CASSQGTGKDTEAFF
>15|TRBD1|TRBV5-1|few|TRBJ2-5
TGCGCCAGCTCAATCCAGGGACAGGGGCAAGAGACCCAGTACTTC
CASSIQGQGQETQYF
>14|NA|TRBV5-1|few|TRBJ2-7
TGCGCCAGCAGCGGAATAGCAGGGTCCTACGAGCAGTACTTC
CASSGIAGSYEQYF
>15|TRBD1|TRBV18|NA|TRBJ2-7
TGTGCCAGCTCACAGCCGGGACAGGGGCATTACGAGCAGTACTTC
CASSQPGQGHYEQYF
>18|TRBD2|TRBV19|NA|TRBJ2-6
TGTGCCAGTAGTCCCAGGACTAGCGGGTTCTCTGGGGCCAACGTCCTGACTTTC
CASSPRTSGFSGANVLTF
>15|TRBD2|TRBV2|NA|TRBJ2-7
TGTGCCAGCACTGCAGGACTAGCGGGGTCAAGCGAGCAGTACTTC
CASTAGLAGSSEQYF
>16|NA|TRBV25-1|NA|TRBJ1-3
TGTGCCAGCAGTGATCGAAGGGCAGGAGGTGGAAACACCATATATTTT
CASSDRRAGGGNTIYF
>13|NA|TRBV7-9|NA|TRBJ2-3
TGTGCCAGCAGCTTACTAACAGGAGATACGCAGTATTTT
CASSLLTGDTQYF
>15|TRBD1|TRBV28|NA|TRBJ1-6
TGTGCCAGCTTGACAGGGGGATCGGTAAATTCACCCCTCCACTTT
CASLTGGSVNSPLHF
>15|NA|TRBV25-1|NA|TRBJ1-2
TGTGCCAGCAGTGATAGTGGCACGGAGAACTATGGCTACACCTTC
CASSDSGTENYGYTF
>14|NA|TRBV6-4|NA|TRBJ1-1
TGTGCCAGCAGTGAAACGGGAATGAACACTGAAGCTTTCTTT
CASSETGMNTEAFF
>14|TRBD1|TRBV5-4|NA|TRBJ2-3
TGTGCCAGCAGCCCCGGGACAGATACAGATACGCAGTATTTT
CASSPGTDTDTQYF
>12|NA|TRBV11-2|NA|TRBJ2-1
TGTGCCAGCGGGGGGGCCGACAATGAGCAGTTCTTC
CASGGADNEQFF
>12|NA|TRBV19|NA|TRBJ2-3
TGTGCCAGTAGGGCTCCGGGACAAATGCAGTATTTT
CASRAPGQMQYF
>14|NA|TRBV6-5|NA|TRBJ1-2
TGTGCCAGCAGTTACAGGCAGACTTCCTATGGCTACACCTTC
CASSYRQTSYGYTF
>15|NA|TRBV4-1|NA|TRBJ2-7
TGCGCCAGCAGCCAAGATCCCGGGAGCTCCTACGAGCAGTACTTC
CASSQDPGSSYEQYF
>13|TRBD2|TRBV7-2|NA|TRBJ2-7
TGTGCCAGCAGCTTAGCGCGGGGGGACCCCCGGTACTTC
CASSLARGDPRYF
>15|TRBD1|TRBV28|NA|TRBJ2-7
TGTGCCAGCAGTTCGGCCGGGACAGGGGGCTTACAGCAGTACTTC
CASSSAGTGGLQQYF
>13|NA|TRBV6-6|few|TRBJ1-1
TGTGCCAGCAGAATTGGTCAGGGCGCTGAAGCTTTCTTT
CASRIGQGAEAFF
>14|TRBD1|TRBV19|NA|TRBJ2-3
TGTGCCAGCGCTCTCCAGGGGGATACAGATACGCAGTATTTT
CASALQGDTDTQYF
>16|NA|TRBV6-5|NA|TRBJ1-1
TGTGCCAGCAGTTACTCTCCCGGGACACCTAACACTGAAGCTTTCTTT
CASSYSPGTPNTEAFF
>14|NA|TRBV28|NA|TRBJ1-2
TGTGCCAGCAGTTTATTTTGGGGCAGCTATGGCTACACCTTC
CASSLFWGSYGYTF
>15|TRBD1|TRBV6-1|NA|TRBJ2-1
TGTGCCAGCATCACAAGTGGGACAGGGGTCAATGAGCAGTTCTTC
CASITSGTGVNEQFF
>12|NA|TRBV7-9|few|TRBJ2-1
TGTGCCAGCAGCAGAAACAGGGATGAGCAGTTCTTC
CASSRNRDEQFF
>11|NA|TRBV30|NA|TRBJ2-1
TGTGCCTGGAGTGTAGGTCAGGGGCAGTTCTTC
CAWSVGQGQFF
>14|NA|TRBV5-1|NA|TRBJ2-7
TGCGCCAGCAGCTTGCGGAGGGGCTCCTACGAGCAGTACTTC
CASSLRRGSYEQYF
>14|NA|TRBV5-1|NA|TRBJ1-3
TGCGCCAGCAGCTTGGAACAGGGAGGAAACACCATATATTTT
CASSLEQGGNTIYF
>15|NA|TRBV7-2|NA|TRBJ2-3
TGTGCCAGCAGCCAGCGGCACAGAATCACAGATACGCAGTATTTT
CASSQRHRITDTQYF
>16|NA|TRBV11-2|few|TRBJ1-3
TGTGCCAGCAGCAAGGGGCCCACTTCTGACGGAAACACCATATATTTT
CASSKGPTSDGNTIYF
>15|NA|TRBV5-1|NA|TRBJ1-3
TGCGCCAGCAGCTTGGACATCAGCTCTGGAAACACCATATATTTT
CASSLDISSGNTIYF
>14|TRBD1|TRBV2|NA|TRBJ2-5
TGTGCCAGCAGTACCGGGACAGGGTACGAGACCCAGTACTTC
CASSTGTGYETQYF